This T cell receptor beta chain comes out of a study of T cell responses to AZD1222 COVID-19 vaccine. General observations from the study: Clonal diversity was possibly underestimated; the donors were predominantly white British and more often female. Reports indicate that nearly half of spike-specific TCRs are directed at unmutated variant regions.

Of note for this clone: The antigen is not known.

Assay used: immunoSEQ multiplex PCR; TCRdb lists only in-frame clones, some missing. The table includes 90,000 to 120,000 clones, about 89% detected once. This CDR3 is 16 amino acids long. V was clipped by 3 bases and J by 4 bases; unmatched bases: 11. Germline CDR1 reads MGHDK; CDR2 reads SYGVNS. The specimen comprised peripheral blood, sampled on day 0 of AZD1222 vaccination. The receptor comes from an adult in good health. The chain employs TRBV25-1 and TRBJ1-2; 7 nucleotides agree with TRBD1. The CDR3 spells CASSDAMDRRGYGYTF. Written as DNA, the CDR3 is TGTGCCAGCAGTGATGCCATGGACAGGCGCGGCTATGGCTACACCTTC.